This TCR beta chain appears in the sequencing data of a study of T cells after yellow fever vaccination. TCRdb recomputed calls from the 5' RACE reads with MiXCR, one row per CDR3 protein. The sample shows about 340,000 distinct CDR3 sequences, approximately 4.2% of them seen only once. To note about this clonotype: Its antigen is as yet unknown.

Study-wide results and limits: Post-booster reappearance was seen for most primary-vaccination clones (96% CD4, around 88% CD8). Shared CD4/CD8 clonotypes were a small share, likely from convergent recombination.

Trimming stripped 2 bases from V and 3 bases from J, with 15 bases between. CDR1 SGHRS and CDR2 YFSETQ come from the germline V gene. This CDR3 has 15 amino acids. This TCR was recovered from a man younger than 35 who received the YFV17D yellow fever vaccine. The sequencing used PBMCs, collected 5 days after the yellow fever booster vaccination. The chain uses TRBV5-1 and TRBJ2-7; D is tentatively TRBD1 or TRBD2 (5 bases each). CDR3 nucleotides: TGCGCCAGCAGCTTTGGGGACCGAGAAGTCTACGAGCAGTACGTC. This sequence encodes CASSFGDREVYEQYV.